This entry lists 13 T cell receptor beta chains sequenced from one sample in a study of pediatric ulcerative colitis. Repertoires were generated with immunoSEQ multiplex PCR, while TCRdb's copy carries only in-frame clones and drops some. The repertoire consists of 30,000 to 40,000 clones, with roughly three quarters occurring once and the leading ten covering 0.9% to 1.2%. Rectal tissue came from one to two pinch biopsies taken at colonoscopy. Source material: gut tissue. These receptors were collected from a boy aged 5-17 years with mild ulcerative colitis.

The chain couples TRBV4-1 to TRBJ2-3, with TRBD2 matching over 14 bases. CDR3 length equals 17 residues. CDR1 and CDR2 from the germline V gene are MGHRA and YSYEKL. V dropped 1 base and J dropped 1; count of bases not matched to a gene: 1. CDR3 residues: CASSQVGLAGGTDTQYF. The CDR3 DNA reads TGCGCCAGCAGCCAAGTGGGACTAGCGGGGGGCACAGATACGCAGTATTTT.

The chain carries TRBV6-1 and TRBJ2-7; 10 bases line up with TRBD1. The junction had 7 bases not matched to a gene; V was cut back by 6 bases and J by 2 bases. Per germline, CDR1 MNHNS and CDR2 SASEGT. The CDR3 covers 15 residues. Here the CDR3 reads CASSKTGTGAYEQYF. CDR3 bases: TGTGCCAGCAGCAAAACCGGGACAGGGGCCTACGAGCAGTACTTC.

This chain links TRBV10-2 with TRBJ1-1, with D perhaps TRBD1 (5 bases). CDR1 and CDR2 from the germline V gene are WSHSY and SAAADI. V lost 6 bases, J lost 3 bases, and 14 bases lay in between. The CDR3 is made up of 14 amino acids. The CDR3 DNA reads as TGCGCCAGCAGGTATAGGGGAACCGACACTGAAGCTTTCTTT. Translated, it gives CASRYRGTDTEAFF.

The chain couples TRBV29-1 to TRBJ2-3; the D is unclear. V was shortened by 4 bases and J by 6 bases, with 17 bases between the two germline ends. Germline loops: CDR1 SQVTM, CDR2 ANQGSEA. CDR3 length: 14 amino acids. CDR3 in amino acids: CSVAGWQRTDTQYF. CDR3 bases: TGCAGCGTTGCTGGTTGGCAGAGGACGGATACGCAGTATTTT.

This sequence joins TRBV5-1 and TRBJ1-2, with unresolved D. Trimming cost V 1 base and J 2 bases, with 12 bases left between them. Germline-derived CDR1 and CDR2 are SGHRS and YFSETQ. This CDR3 is built from 15 residues. The CDR3 reads CASSLTGVGNYGYTF. Here the CDR3 DNA reads TGCGCCAGCAGCTTGACGGGAGTTGGGAACTATGGCTACACCTTC.

This clone was seen more than once but under ten times. The chain combines TRBV27 with TRBJ1-1; D unresolved. The CDR3 covers 15 residues. Germline assignment: CDR1 MNHEY and CDR2 SMNVEV (reference sequence). The V end lost 7 bases, the J end lost 1 base, and 16 bases lay between the germline ends. The CDR3 bases are TGTGCCAGCACCCCCCGGGGAAAGGAGAACACTGAAGCTTTCTTT. It translates to CASTPRGKENTEAFF.

The CDR3 bases are TGCGCCAGCAGCTTGGCCGGGACTAGTTTCGCTGGGGAGCTGTTTTTT. Amino acids: CASSLAGTSFAGELFF. V is TRBV5-1 and J is TRBJ2-2, with 8 bases aligning to TRBD2. The CDR3 extends over 16 amino acids. The ends lost 0 bases at V and 8 bases at J; junction bases unmatched: 9. Germline V lookup: CDR1 SGHRS, CDR2 YFSETQ.

The chain carries TRBV2 and TRBJ2-2; maybe TRBD2 (6 bases). CDR3 length: 15 residues. The germline V and J ends were trimmed by 5 bases and 4 bases, with 14 bases remaining between them. Germline V lookup: CDR1 SNHLY, CDR2 FYNNEI. CDR3 sequence (DNA): TGTGCCAGCAGTCGACGGAGGGGACCCACCGGGGAGCTGTTTTTT. Its protein is CASSRRRGPTGELFF.

The chain combines TRBV7-8 with TRBJ2-7; TRBD2 matches 11 bases. The CDR3 loop spans 19 amino acids. The V gene end was trimmed by 1 base and the J gene end by 2 bases; junction bases not matched to a gene: 13. Germline values: CDR1 SGHVS, CDR2 FQNEAQ. Here the CDR3 reads CASSLGLAGLPVRAYEQYF. The CDR3 DNA reads as TGTGCCAGCAGCTTAGGACTAGCGGGGCTACCGGTTAGGGCCTACGAGCAGTACTTC. Filled out from reference TRBV7-8 and TRBJ2-7, the complete variable domain reads GAGVSQSPRYKVAKRGQDVALRCDPISGHVSLFWYQQALGQGPEFLTYFQNEAQLDKSGLPSDRFFAERPEGSVSTLKIQRTQQEDSAVYLCASSLGLAGLPVRAYEQYFGPGTRLTVT.

The chain links TRBV30 to TRBJ1-6; D perhaps matches TRBD1 (5 bases). CDR1 and CDR2 (germline): GTSNPN, SVGIG (reference sequence). V was cut by 0 bases and J by 10 bases, with 13 bases left in between. CDR3 length equals 14 residues. For the CDR3, the DNA is TGTGCCTGGAGTGTGCTAGGGGCGCACTCACCCCTCCACTTT. As protein: CAWSVLGAHSPLHF.

This clone was detected only once. The V and J genes are TRBV6-5 and TRBJ1-2, with 9 bases fitting TRBD1. The CDR3 runs to 15 residues. The germline V gene encodes CDR1 MNHEY and CDR2 SVGAGI. Germline trimming cut 6 bases from V and 4 bases from J; bases unmatched to any gene: 9. Here the CDR3 DNA reads TGTGCCAGCAGCAAAAACAGGGGGCCTTTCTATGGCTACACCTTC. Translation gives CASSKNRGPFYGYTF.

The CDR3 coding sequence is TGCGCCGGTCGGAGAGGGACAGGTCAAGAGACCCAGTACTTC. It is translated as CAGRRGTGQETQYF. V and J are TRBV5-1 and TRBJ2-5; 8 nucleotides align to TRBD1. This CDR3 region has 14 residues. Germline CDR1 is SGHRS and CDR2 is YFSETQ. J lost 2 bases, V lost 10 bases, and 10 bases had no gene match.

This sequence joins TRBV15 and TRBJ1-5; tentatively, D is TRBD1 (6 bases). The V end was cut by 4 bases, the J end by 5 bases, with 15 bases between. Germline values: CDR1 LNHNV, CDR2 YYDKDF (reference sequence). The CDR3 length is 15 residues. The CDR3 region is CATSIRDTPDQPQHF. Here the CDR3 DNA reads TGTGCCACCAGCATTAGGGACACTCCGGATCAGCCCCAGCATTTT.